This TCR beta chain came from a study of beta chain features in type 1 diabetes. V shed 0 bases and J shed 4 bases, with 10 bases lying between them. The germline V gene encodes CDR1 SGHRS and CDR2 YFSETQ. The CDR3 runs to 14 residues. As every portion of the isolated RNA was reverse transcribed, the sequencing read expressed TCRB transcripts. TCRdb keeps only in-frame clones here, not all; method: immunoSEQ multiplex PCR. This table has under 400,000 clones, 12% to 15% appearing once. This clone has a handful of counts. This sequence was found in a man younger than 40 in good health. The chain joins TRBV5-1 to TRBJ1-2, with D hard to call. The specimen sequenced was central memory CD4+ T cells from blood. This chain's CDR3 is CASSLGPGGYGYTF. The CDR3 nucleotides are TGCGCCAGCAGCTTGGGCCCAGGAGGCTATGGCTACACCTTC.